This T cell receptor (beta chain) is drawn from a study of T-cell reconstitution after alpha-beta-depleted transplantation in children. This sample's TCRbeta library carried unique molecular identifier barcodes. TCRdb ran MiXCR on the PCR reads and lists one entry per CDR3 protein. The sample lists 90,000 to 100,000 distinct CDR3 sequences; 20% to 25% were seen once. General study points: Newly produced T cells mostly accounted for T-cell counts and diversity one year post-transplant.

Germline V gene sequence: CDR1 SGHRS, CDR2 YFSETQ. The CDR3 runs to 12 residues. V gave up 7 bases and J gave up 7 bases, with 14 bases separating them. This clonotype was seen ten or more times. The antigen is not known. The TCR comes from a boy under 10 years old with acute lymphoblastic leukemia, due to receive a stem cell transplant. The chain uses TRBV5-1 and TRBJ1-1, with D possibly TRBD1 on 6 matching bases. Source: PBMCs, taken before TCRalphabeta/CD19-depleted stem cell transplant. The CDR3 region has the DNA TGCGCCAGCGGAACAGGGAATGGTGAAGCTTTCTTT. This encodes CASGTGNGEAFF.